These 15 T cell receptor beta chains came from one sample sequenced in a study of blood T cell repertoires in COVID-19. Sequencing used immunoSEQ multiplex PCR; TCRdb keeps in-frame clones, though not all of them. The sample lists 270,000 or so clones, about nine tenths occurring once. The sequencing input was PBMCs or T cells enriched from blood (not recorded which). These receptors came from a woman between 40 and 50 years old with acute COVID-19.

The chain employs TRBV7-9 and TRBJ2-1; TRBD2 matches 10 bases. The length of the CDR3 is 13 residues. V lost 8 bases, J lost 3 bases, and 1 base stayed unmatched. From germline, CDR1 is SEHNR and CDR2 FQNEAQ (reference sequence). The CDR3 sequence is CASRLAGYNEQFF. CDR3 DNA: TGTGCCAGCCGACTAGCGGGCTACAATGAGCAGTTCTTC.

The chain uses TRBV12-3 or TRBV12-4 and TRBJ1-2; no clear D. V lost 2 bases, J lost 3 bases, and 4 bases lay in between. The length of the CDR3 is 12 residues. The CDR3 DNA reads as TGTGCCAGCAGTTTATCGGACTATGGCTACACCTTC. It specifies CASSLSDYGYTF.

The rearrangement links TRBV9 to TRBJ2-1; 7 bases map to TRBD2. V was pared by 0 bases and J by 2 bases, with 8 bases of the junction left unmatched. Germline values: CDR1 SGDLS, CDR2 YYNGEE. CDR3 length equals 17 residues. The CDR3 reads CASSVALEGGTYNEQFF. In DNA form, the CDR3 reads TGTGCCAGCAGCGTAGCTTTAGAGGGAGGGACCTACAATGAGCAGTTCTTC.

The chain uses TRBV27 and TRBJ2-3; TRBD2 might be the D (5 bases). The germline V and J ends were trimmed by 0 bases and 1 base, with 5 bases remaining between them. CDR3 size: 14 residues. In germline, CDR1 is MNHEY, CDR2 SMNVEV (reference sequence). Written as DNA, the CDR3 is TGTGCCAGCAGTTTATCGCGGGGCACAGATACGCAGTATTTT. Translating gives CASSLSRGTDTQYF.

V usage is TRBV11-2 and J usage is TRBJ2-3; TRBD1 matches 7 bases. V lost 3 bases to trimming and J lost 11 bases; unmatched junction nucleotides: 11. The CDR3 loop spans 14 amino acids. The germline gives CDR1 SGHAT, CDR2 FQNNGV. The CDR3: CASSFQGEIGGQYF. The CDR3 DNA sequence: TGTGCCAGCAGCTTTCAGGGGGAAATAGGGGGGCAGTATTTT.

The chain employs TRBV15 and TRBJ1-3; TRBD1 might be the D (6 bases). This CDR3 contains 18 residues. Germline lookup yields CDR1 LNHNV and CDR2 YYDKDF (reference sequence). The V end was cut by 0 bases, the J end by 2 bases, with 17 bases between. This CDR3 reads CATSREAGGGPPGNTIYF. CDR3 coding DNA: TGTGCCACCAGCAGAGAGGCTGGGGGGGGGCCTCCTGGAAACACCATATATTTT.

This rearrangement joins TRBV27 to TRBJ1-2; 12 bases are a match to TRBD1. Germline CDR1 is MNHEY and CDR2 is SMNVEV (reference sequence). J was trimmed by 13 bases and V by 8 bases; bases with no gene match: 11. CDR3 length: 13 residues. Written as DNA, the CDR3 is TGTGCCAGCGTGACCGGGACAGGGGGCAAGTTCACCTTC. Translated: CASVTGTGGKFTF.

The chain combines TRBV5-1 with TRBJ2-7, with 7 positions matching TRBD2. Germline CDR1 SGHRS, CDR2 YFSETQ. Trimming at V came to 2 bases and at J to 3 bases, leaving 11 bases not matched to a gene. CDR3 length: 16 residues. The CDR3 bases are TGCGCCAGCAGCTTTTCAGCGGGAAGATTAGTCTACGAGCAGTACTTC. Translated: CASSFSAGRLVYEQYF. Full variable domain (rest looked up from reference TRBV5-1 and TRBJ2-7): KAGVTQTPRYLIKTRGQQVTLSCSPISGHRSVSWYQQTPGQGLQFLFEYFSETQRNKGNFPGRFSGRQFSNSRSEMNVSTLELGDSALYLCASSFSAGRLVYEQYFGPGTRLTVT.

J is TRBJ1-1 and V is TRBV19, with a possible D match to TRBD1 (5 bases). Germline assignment: CDR1 LNHDA and CDR2 SQIVND (reference sequence). Trimming left V 3 bases short and J 5 bases short, with 16 bases between. This CDR3 comprises 15 residues. CDR3 region: CASSISVRVVTEAFF. CDR3 in DNA: TGTGCCAGTAGTATCTCAGTCAGGGTAGTGACTGAAGCTTTCTTT.

In its sample, this clone was seen once. V gene TRBV7-9 combines with J gene TRBJ1-6; D gene unclear. Trimming cost V 3 bases and J 7 bases, with 10 bases left between them. The germline V gene encodes CDR1 SEHNR and CDR2 FQNEAQ (reference sequence). The CDR3 loop spans 14 amino acids. The CDR3 protein is CASSFSPENSPLHF. The CDR3 DNA reads as TGTGCCAGCAGCTTCTCCCCGGAGAATTCACCCCTCCACTTT. Combining the CDR3 with reference TRBV7-9 and TRBJ1-6 gives the whole variable domain DTGVSQNPRHKITKRGQNVTFRCDPISEHNRLYWYRQTLGQGPEFLTYFQNEAQLEKSRLLSDRFSAERPKGSFSTLEIQRTEQGDSAMYLCASSFSPENSPLHFGNGTRLTVT.

The chain has TRBV5-1 and TRBJ2-5; 9 nucleotides match TRBD1. Germline lookup yields CDR1 SGHRS and CDR2 YFSETQ. The CDR3 is 14 residues long. With V trimmed by 4 bases and J by 5 bases, 6 bases remained unmatched. The CDR3 protein is CASSVGTGIETQYF. The CDR3 DNA reads as TGCGCCAGCAGCGTTGGGACAGGGATCGAGACCCAGTACTTC.

This chain uses TRBV27 with TRBJ1-5; 7 nucleotides line up with TRBD1. Germline assignment: CDR1 MNHEY and CDR2 SMNVEV (reference sequence). This CDR3 region has 17 residues. With 6 bases clipped from V and 4 bases from J, the junction kept 15 bases outside the gene matches. The CDR3: CASSSASGTDVNQPQHF. DNA for the CDR3: TGTGCCAGCAGCTCGGCCTCCGGGACAGATGTGAATCAGCCCCAGCATTTT.

The sample holds a few counts of this clone. The chain couples TRBV6-2 or TRBV6-3 to TRBJ2-1; D uncertain. Germline V lookup: CDR1 MNHEY, CDR2 SVGEGT. The V and J ends lost 0 bases and 10 bases respectively, with 4 bases between them. CDR3 length: 11 amino acids. This chain's CDR3 is CASSYSIEQFF. DNA for the CDR3: TGTGCCAGCAGTTACTCTATAGAGCAGTTCTTC.

The table lists this clone with a count of one. The chain links TRBV5-1 to TRBJ1-1; weak D call: TRBD1 (6 bases). Trimming shortened V by 1 base and J by 5 bases, and 12 bases separated the two germline ends. Germline lookup yields CDR1 SGHRS and CDR2 YFSETQ. CDR3 size: 14 residues. CDR3 in amino acids: CASSLSQGRTEAFF. CDR3 coding DNA: TGCGCCAGCAGCTTGTCACAGGGAAGAACTGAAGCTTTCTTT.

This clone was detected once. The gene calls are TRBV11-2 and TRBJ2-5, with 10 bases identical to TRBD1. Per the germline V gene, CDR1 is SGHAT and CDR2 is FQNNGV. This CDR3 comprises 14 residues. The V and J ends lost 3 bases and 4 bases, in that order; junction bases with no gene match: 2. The CDR3 is CASSLTGGGETQYF. CDR3 nucleotide sequence: TGTGCCAGCAGCTTGACAGGGGGCGGAGAGACCCAGTACTTC. Complete variable domain (other parts from reference TRBV11-2 and TRBJ2-5): EAGVAQSPRYKIIEKRQSVAFWCNPISGHATLYWYQQILGQGPKLLIQFQNNGVVDDSQLPKDRFSAERLKGVDSTLKIQPAKLEDSAVYLCASSLTGGGETQYFGPGTRLLVL.